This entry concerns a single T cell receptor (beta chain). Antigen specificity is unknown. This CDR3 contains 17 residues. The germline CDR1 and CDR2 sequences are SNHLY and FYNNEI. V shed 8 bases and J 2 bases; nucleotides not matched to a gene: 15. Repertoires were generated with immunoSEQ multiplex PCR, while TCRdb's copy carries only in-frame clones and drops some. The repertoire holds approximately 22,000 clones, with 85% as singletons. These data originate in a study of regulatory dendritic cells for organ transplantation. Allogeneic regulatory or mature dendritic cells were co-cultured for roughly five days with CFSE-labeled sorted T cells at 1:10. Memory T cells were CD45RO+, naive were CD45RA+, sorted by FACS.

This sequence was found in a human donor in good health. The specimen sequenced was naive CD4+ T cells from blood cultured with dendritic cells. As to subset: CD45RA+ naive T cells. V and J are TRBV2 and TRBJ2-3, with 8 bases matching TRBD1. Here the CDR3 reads CASGSKPGQVATDTQYF. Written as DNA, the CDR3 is TGTGCCAGCGGAAGTAAGCCGGGACAGGTGGCCACAGATACGCAGTATTTT.